The table lists the clone carrying this T cell receptor beta chain with many counts. What it binds is not known. This sample stems from a study of T-cell reconstitution after alpha-beta-depleted transplantation in children. Whole-study results and caveats: From newly produced T cells came most of the T-cell counts and diversity one year after transplant. Alpha-beta T cells present about two months after transplant were reported to originate from several hundred expanded graft clones. Some patients' high day-60 TCRbeta diversity was traced to surviving recipient T cells and thymic progenitors.

Unique molecular identifiers were incorporated during preparation of the TCRbeta library. TCRdb analysed the PCR reads with MiXCR anew, one entry per CDR3 protein. Among some 450,000 distinct CDR3 sequences, 43% were seen once, and the ten largest hold around a quarter. The sequencing here drew on PBMCs, taken before TCRalphabeta/CD19-depleted stem cell transplant. This TCR derives from a girl aged 2 to 9 with aplastic anemia, due to receive a stem cell transplant.

The CDR3 DNA reads as TGTGCCAGCAGTACCGGGACTAGCAACTACAATGAGCAGTTCTTC. Protein product: CASSTGTSNYNEQFF. This rearrangement joins TRBV27 to TRBJ2-1; 9 nucleotides agree with TRBD2. CDR3 length: 15 residues. CDR1 and CDR2 from the germline V gene are MNHEY and SMNVEV (reference sequence). The V segment lost 5 bases and the J segment 3 bases; nucleotides outside the gene matches: 5.